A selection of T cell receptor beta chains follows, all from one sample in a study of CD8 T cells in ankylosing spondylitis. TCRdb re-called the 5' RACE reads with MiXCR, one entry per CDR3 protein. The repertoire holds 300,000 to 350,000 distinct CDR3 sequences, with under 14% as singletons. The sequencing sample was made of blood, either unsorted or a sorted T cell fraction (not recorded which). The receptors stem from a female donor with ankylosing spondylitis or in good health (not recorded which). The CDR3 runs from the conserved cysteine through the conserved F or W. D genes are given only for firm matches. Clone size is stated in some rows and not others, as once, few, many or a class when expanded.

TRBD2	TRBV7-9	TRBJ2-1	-	TGTGCCAGCAGCAAGCTAGCGGGAGGTAAAAATGAGCAGTTCTTC	CASSKLAGGKNEQFF
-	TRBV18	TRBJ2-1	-	TGTGCCAGCTCACCAGGTGAGAACTACAATGAGCAGTTCTTC	CASSPGENYNEQFF
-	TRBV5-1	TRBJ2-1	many	TGCGCCAGCAGCTTTGGTCTCGGGACGGCCGACAATGAGCAGTTCTTC	CASSFGLGTADNEQFF
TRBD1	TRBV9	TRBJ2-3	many	TGTGCCAGCAGCGTTGGGACAGGGTATACCACAGATACGCAGTATTTT	CASSVGTGYTTDTQYF
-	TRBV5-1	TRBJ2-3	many	TGCGCCAGCAGCTTCAGGCGGGACCTCACAGATACGCAGTATTTT	CASSFRRDLTDTQYF
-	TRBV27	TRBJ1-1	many	TGTGCCAGCAGTTGGAGAGGGTTGACTGAAGCTTTCTTT	CASSWRGLTEAFF
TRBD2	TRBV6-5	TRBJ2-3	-	TGTGCCAGCAGGTCCATGGGGACTAGCGGCACAGATACGCAGTATTTT	CASRSMGTSGTDTQYF
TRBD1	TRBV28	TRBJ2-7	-	TGTGCCAGCAGCCCCGTTTCCGGGACAGGGCGCCTCGAGCAGTACTTC	CASSPVSGTGRLEQYF
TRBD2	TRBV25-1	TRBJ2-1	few	TGTGCCAGCAGTGTAAGACTAGCGGGATGGGATGAGCAGTTCTTC	CASSVRLAGWDEQFF
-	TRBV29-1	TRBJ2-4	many	TGCAGCGTCGAGGGGGGGGGGATGGACATTCAGTACTTC	CSVEGGGMDIQYF
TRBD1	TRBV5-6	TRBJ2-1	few	TGTGCCAGCTACCGCCGGACAGGGATATTGTGGGAGCAGTTCTTC	CASYRRTGILWEQFF
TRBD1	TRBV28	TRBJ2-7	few	TGTGCCAGCAGTCCGCCCGACAGGGTGGGGTACGAGCAGTACTTC	CASSPPDRVGYEQYF
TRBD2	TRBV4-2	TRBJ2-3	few	TGTGCCAGCAGACCGGGGGCGGGGGGAGATACGCAGTATTTT	CASRPGAGGDTQYF
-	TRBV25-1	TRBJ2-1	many	TGTGCCAGCAGACCACTTAGCTCCTACAATGAGCAGTTCTTC	CASRPLSSYNEQFF
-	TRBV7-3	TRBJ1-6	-	TGTGCCAGCAGCCGCGACAGTTCCCAACCCCTCCACTTT	CASSRDSSQPLHF
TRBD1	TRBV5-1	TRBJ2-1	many	TGCGCCAGCAGCTTTTTGAGACAGGGGGCGCGGAATGAGCAGTTCTTC	CASSFLRQGARNEQFF
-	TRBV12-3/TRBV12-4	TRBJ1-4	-	TGTGCCAGCAGTCCAACGGGACGGCAAAATGAAAAACTGTTTTTT	CASSPTGRQNEKLFF
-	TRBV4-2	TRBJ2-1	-	TGTGCCAGCGGGCCGACGGGACTTTACAATGAGCAGTTCTTC	CASGPTGLYNEQFF
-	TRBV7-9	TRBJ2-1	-	TGTGCCAGCAGCTCCGGAGTCGGAGTGTCTTGGAATGAGCAGTTCTTC	CASSSGVGVSWNEQFF
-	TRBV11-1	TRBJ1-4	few	TGTGCCAGCAGCTTAAGCTTGGACATCCCAACTGAAAAACTGTTTTTT	CASSLSLDIPTEKLFF
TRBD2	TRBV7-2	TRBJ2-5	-	TGTGCCAGCAGCTTAGATGGACTAGCAGAAGAGACCCAGTACTTC	CASSLDGLAEETQYF
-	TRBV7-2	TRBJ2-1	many	TGTGCCAGCAGCCCGGACGTTAGCTCCTACAATGAGCAGTTCTTC	CASSPDVSSYNEQFF
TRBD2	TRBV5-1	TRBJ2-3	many	TGCGCCAGCAGCCTAGGACTAGCGGGAGGTCCCACTAGCACAGATACGCAGTATTTT	CASSLGLAGGPTSTDTQYF
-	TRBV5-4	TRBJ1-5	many	TGTGCCAGCAGCTTGGCACCCGAGCATAGGCCCCAGCATTTT	CASSLAPEHRPQHF
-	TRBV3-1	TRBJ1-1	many	TGTGCCAGCAGCCAAGGGTACTTCGGGCAAGCTTTCTTT	CASSQGYFGQAFF
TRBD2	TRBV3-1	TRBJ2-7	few	TGTGCCAGCAGCCCGACTAGCGGGAGATCCTACGAGCAGTACTTC	CASSPTSGRSYEQYF
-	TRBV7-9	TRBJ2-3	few	TGTGCCAGCAGCCCCCAGGCGGACGGCACAGATACGCAGTATTTT	CASSPQADGTDTQYF
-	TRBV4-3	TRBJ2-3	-	TGCGCCAGCAGCCCCGTCGGCGCGTTGGATACGCAGTATTTT	CASSPVGALDTQYF
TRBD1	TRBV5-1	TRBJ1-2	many	TGCGCCAGCAGCTTGGATGGACAGGGGGCGGTGGGCTATGGCTACACCTTC	CASSLDGQGAVGYGYTF
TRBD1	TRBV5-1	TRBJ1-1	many	TGCGCCAGCAGCCCCAGGGGGCGGAACACTGAAGCTTTCTTT	CASSPRGRNTEAFF
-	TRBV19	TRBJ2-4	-	TGTGCCAGTAGTACTGGGGTGGGGATGGACATTCAGTACTTC	CASSTGVGMDIQYF
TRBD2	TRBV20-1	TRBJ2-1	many	TGCAGTGCTAGGAGCGCACTAGCGGGCACCTACAATGAGCAGTTCTTC	CSARSALAGTYNEQFF
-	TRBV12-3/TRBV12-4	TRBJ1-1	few	TGTGCCAGTAGGGGTGACACTGAAGCTTTCTTT	CASRGDTEAFF
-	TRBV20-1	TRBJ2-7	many	TGCAGTGCCAGGGACTTCTCCGACTACGAGCAGTACTTC	CSARDFSDYEQYF
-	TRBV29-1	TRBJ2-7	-	TGCAGCGTTGAAGGCGGCGTCACCTACGAGCAGTACTTC	CSVEGGVTYEQYF
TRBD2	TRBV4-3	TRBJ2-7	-	TGCGCCAGCAGCCGGGCGGGACTAGGGTTAGGCGAGCAGTACTTC	CASSRAGLGLGEQYF
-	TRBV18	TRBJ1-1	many	TGTGCCAGCTCACAAGACACCAACACTGAAGCTTTCTTT	CASSQDTNTEAFF
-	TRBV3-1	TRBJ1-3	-	TGTGCCAGCAGCCCGGACGTTCTTTCCTCTGGAAACACCATATATTTT	CASSPDVLSSGNTIYF
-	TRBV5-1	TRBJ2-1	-	TGCGCCAGCAGCTCTCCGGGATTAATCGGGGATGAGCAGTTCTTC	CASSSPGLIGDEQFF
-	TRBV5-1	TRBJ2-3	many	TGCGCCAGCAGCCAGTTCTCCCCACTGACCCAAGATACGCAGTATTTT	CASSQFSPLTQDTQYF
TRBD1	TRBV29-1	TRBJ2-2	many	TGCAGCGCCTTACAGGGGCACACCGGGGAGCTGTTTTTT	CSALQGHTGELFF
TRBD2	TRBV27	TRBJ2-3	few	TGTGCCAGCAGTTCACTAGGACTAGCGTCAGATACGCAGTATTTT	CASSSLGLASDTQYF
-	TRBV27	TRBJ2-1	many	TGTGCCAGCAGTTTTCTAGACCCCCATGAGCAGTTCTTC	CASSFLDPHEQFF
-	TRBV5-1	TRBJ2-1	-	TGCGCCAGCAGTGAACGGATCCGTTTGAATGAGCAGTTCTTC	CASSERIRLNEQFF
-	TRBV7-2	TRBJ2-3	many	TGTGCCAGCAGCTTGAGAATAGGGGCTGGGGCGACAGATACGCAGTATTTT	CASSLRIGAGATDTQYF
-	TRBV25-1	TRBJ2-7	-	TGTGCCAGCAGTGAGGCAGGGGCAGTGTACGAGCAGTACTTC	CASSEAGAVYEQYF
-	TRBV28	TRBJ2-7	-	TGTGCCAGCAGTTTTTTGGTTGGCGAGCAGTACTTC	CASSFLVGEQYF
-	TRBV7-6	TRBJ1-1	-	TGTGCCAGCAGCTTCAAGGGGGGGGACACTGAAGCTTTCTTT	CASSFKGGDTEAFF
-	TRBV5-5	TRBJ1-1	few	TGTGCCAGCAGCTTCGACGGGATCAACACTGAAGCTTTCTTT	CASSFDGINTEAFF
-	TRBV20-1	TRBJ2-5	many	TGCAGTGCTAGTTTAGGGATTGGGTCGGAGAAAGAGACCCAGTACTTC	CSASLGIGSEKETQYF